This T cell receptor beta chain was sequenced for a study of T cell responses to AZD1222 COVID-19 vaccine. Study-level findings and limits: The study sampled repertoires only after the peak T cell response. There were mostly white British donors and more females than males, and clonal diversity was possibly underestimated. Baseline antibody screening turned up just six or seven seropositive AZD1222 recipients. Breadth and depth of Spike-specific TCRs rose after two AZD1222 doses.

Measured with immunoSEQ multiplex PCR; TCRdb has only the in-frame clones, and not every one. The table records roughly 120,000 clones, 88% of them present only once. This clone was found a few times. Antigen unknown. V lost 0 bases and J 1 base, leaving 9 bases between the germline ends. Germline values: CDR1 MNHEY, CDR2 SVGEGT. The CDR3 is made up of 15 amino acids. The source is an adult in good health. The chain links TRBV6-2 or TRBV6-3 to TRBJ1-1; D is unresolved. Here the sequenced sample was peripheral blood, taken on day 0 of AZD1222 vaccination. The CDR3 nucleotides are TGTGCCAGCAGTTACTCTGGACGGGCGAACACTGAAGCTTTCTTT. Translation: CASSYSGRANTEAFF.